These T cell receptor beta chains were read from a single sample in a study of cytomegalovirus exposure and HLA in healthy donors. Repertoires were generated with immunoSEQ multiplex PCR, while TCRdb's copy carries only in-frame clones and drops some. Of roughly 220,000 clones in the sample, around four fifths were seen once. The sequencing input was PBMCs. These receptors all come from a woman aged 25-40 years in good health and CMV-seropositive. Both conserved end residues are part of each CDR3. D genes are given only for firm matches. Part of the rows lack a size; the others show once, few, many or a class for expanded clones.

d_gene	v_gene	abundance	j_gene	len	CDR3nt	CDR3aa
TRBD2	TRBV4-1	NA	TRBJ2-7	15	TGCGCCAGCAGCCAAGCAGTAGCGGGAGAAAGGGAGCAGTACTTC	CASSQAVAGEREQYF
TRBD1	TRBV6-5	NA	TRBJ2-7	16	TGTGCCAGCAGTTACTCGAGGGGGACAGCGACCTACGAGCAGTACTTC	CASSYSRGTATYEQYF
NA	TRBV6-5	once	TRBJ2-3	14	TGTGCCAGCAGACTCGGACGAAGCACAGATACGCAGTATTTT	CASRLGRSTDTQYF
TRBD2	TRBV4-1	NA	TRBJ2-3	17	TGCGCCAGCAGCCAAGCAGGTGGTAGCGGGAGAACAGATACGCAGTATTTT	CASSQAGGSGRTDTQYF
TRBD1	TRBV29-1	few	TRBJ2-7	12	TGCAGCGTGGGACAGGGGGCCGGCGAGCAGTACTTC	CSVGQGAGEQYF
TRBD2	TRBV11-2	NA	TRBJ2-3	17	TGTGCCAGCAGCTTTACCGGGACTAGTTTTTTCCCAGATACGCAGTATTTT	CASSFTGTSFFPDTQYF
TRBD1	TRBV27	once	TRBJ2-3	18	TGTGCCAGCAGTTTATCAAGGTGGCGGACAGGGGATAAAGATACGCAGTATTTT	CASSLSRWRTGDKDTQYF
NA	TRBV30	NA	TRBJ2-7	16	TGTGCCTGGAGTGTAATCCGGGGTCGGGCGGGGTACGAGCAGTACTTC	CAWSVIRGRAGYEQYF
NA	TRBV4-1	NA	TRBJ1-2	13	TGCGCCAGCAGCCTCCGGGACAACCGTGGCTACACCTTC	CASSLRDNRGYTF
TRBD2	TRBV27	NA	TRBJ2-2	17	TGTGCCAGCACCAAAAATCCCGAGACTAGCGGCGCCGGGGAGCTGTTTTTT	CASTKNPETSGAGELFF
NA	TRBV4-1	NA	TRBJ2-7	14	TGCGCCAGCAGCCAAGACCCAGGCTCCTACGAGCAGTACTTC	CASSQDPGSYEQYF
NA	TRBV4-1	NA	TRBJ2-2	16	TGCGCCAGCAGCCAAGTGGTAGAAATAGTCGCCGGGGAGCTGTTTTTT	CASSQVVEIVAGELFF
NA	TRBV28	NA	TRBJ1-2	15	TGTGCCAGCAGCCCCCAGGGTGCCCTTCTCTATGGCTACACCTTC	CASSPQGALLYGYTF
NA	TRBV6-1	NA	TRBJ2-7	17	TGTGCCAGCAGTGAACGGTTGAGGTCCAGGGTGCTCAACGAGCAGTACTTC	CASSERLRSRVLNEQYF
TRBD2	TRBV25-1	NA	TRBJ2-5	16	TGTGCCAGCAGTGGCCCCACTAGCGGGATACAAGAGACCCAGTACTTC	CASSGPTSGIQETQYF
NA	TRBV27	NA	TRBJ1-1	15	TGTGCCAGCAGTTTATCGAGAGCGGCGAACACTGAAGCTTTCTTT	CASSLSRAANTEAFF
TRBD2	TRBV5-1	NA	TRBJ2-1	15	TGCGCCAGCAGCCCGACCGGGACTAGCAGGGATGAGCAGTTCTTC	CASSPTGTSRDEQFF
NA	TRBV2	NA	TRBJ2-3	15	TGTGCCAGCAGTGACGAGGAACTTAGCACAGATACGCAGTATTTT	CASSDEELSTDTQYF
NA	TRBV11-2	NA	TRBJ2-1	12	TGTGCCAGCAGTCCTATAGGCAATGAGCAGTTCTTC	CASSPIGNEQFF
NA	TRBV5-1	NA	TRBJ2-7	13	TGCGCCAGCAGCTGGGGTGGGTCCTACGAGCAGTACTTC	CASSWGGSYEQYF
NA	TRBV7-9	NA	TRBJ2-7	12	TGTGCCAGCAGCCATATGTTCTACGAGCAGTACTTC	CASSHMFYEQYF
NA	TRBV7-9	NA	TRBJ1-5	13	TGTGCCAGCAGCTTAGCGCACAATCAGCCCCAGCATTTT	CASSLAHNQPQHF
NA	TRBV2	NA	TRBJ2-1	12	TGTGCCAGCAGTGAAGGACACAATGAGCAGTTCTTC	CASSEGHNEQFF
TRBD1	TRBV5-6	NA	TRBJ2-1	15	TGTGCCAGCAGCTTGGAGACAGGGGCCTACAATGAGCAGTTCTTC	CASSLETGAYNEQFF
TRBD2	TRBV5-1	NA	TRBJ2-5	17	TGCGCCAGCAGCTTGAATGCACTAGCGGGAGCCGGGGAGACCCAGTACTTC	CASSLNALAGAGETQYF
TRBD2	TRBV5-6	NA	TRBJ2-7	15	TGTGCCAGCAGCCAAAGACCCGGGGGGATCTACGAGCAGTACTTC	CASSQRPGGIYEQYF
NA	TRBV19	NA	TRBJ1-1	14	TGTGCCAGTAATTCTCAGGGTATGAACACTGAAGCTTTCTTT	CASNSQGMNTEAFF
NA	TRBV5-1	NA	TRBJ2-1	16	TGCGCCAGCAGCTTGCTAGCGGAGCCAAGGGGGAATGAGCAGTTCTTC	CASSLLAEPRGNEQFF
NA	TRBV7-9	NA	TRBJ1-4	13	TGTGCCAGCAGCTTAGCCTGGGGTGAAAAACTGTTTTTT	CASSLAWGEKLFF
TRBD1	TRBV9	NA	TRBJ1-2	14	TGTGCCAGCAGCGTGACAGGGGAAAGTTCTGGCTACACCTTC	CASSVTGESSGYTF
NA	TRBV28	NA	TRBJ1-2	13	TGTGCCAGCAGTTTGACGTCTGCCTATGGCTACACCTTC	CASSLTSAYGYTF
NA	TRBV28	NA	TRBJ2-3	13	TGTGCCAGCAGTACCCGGGGGACAGATACGCAGTATTTT	CASSTRGTDTQYF
NA	TRBV13	once	TRBJ1-2	15	TGTGCCAGCAGCACCCAACCCAGGGGCCCCTATGGCTACACCTTC	CASSTQPRGPYGYTF
NA	TRBV12-5	NA	TRBJ1-1	16	TGTGCTAGTGGTTTGGGAAAGACACCTGGGACGGATGAAGCTTTCTTT	CASGLGKTPGTDEAFF
NA	TRBV28	NA	TRBJ2-3	14	TGTGCCAGCAGTTTAGAGAGGGATACAGATACGCAGTATTTT	CASSLERDTDTQYF
TRBD1	TRBV5-6	NA	TRBJ1-1	12	TGTGCCAGCAGCGAACTGGGACAGAAAGCTTTCTTT	CASSELGQKAFF
NA	TRBV5-1	NA	TRBJ2-7	17	TGCGCCAGCTCCCCCGCTTTGGACGGGAGAAGCTCCTACGAGCAGTACTTC	CASSPALDGRSSYEQYF
TRBD1	TRBV30	NA	TRBJ1-1	13	TGTGCCCGGACAGGGGGCCAGGGCACTGAAGCTTTCTTT	CARTGGQGTEAFF
TRBD2	TRBV9	NA	TRBJ2-1	16	TGTGCCAGCAGCGGAGCGGGAGGGCCGATAACCGATGAGCAGTTCTTC	CASSGAGGPITDEQFF
NA	TRBV2	NA	TRBJ2-2	13	TGTGCCAGCAGTGCTGGGCGTAACGGGGAGCTGTTTTTT	CASSAGRNGELFF
NA	TRBV27	NA	TRBJ1-4	13	TGTGCCAGCAGTTTAGCTACTAATGAAAAACTGTTTTTT	CASSLATNEKLFF
NA	TRBV7-8	NA	TRBJ2-7	13	TGTGCCAGCACCGCAGGGGTACTCTACGAGCAGTACTTC	CASTAGVLYEQYF
TRBD1	TRBV30	NA	TRBJ1-2	15	TGTGCCTGGACGGGGACAGCCTACGGCGGCTATGGCTACACCTTC	CAWTGTAYGGYGYTF
NA	TRBV7-9	few	TRBJ1-1	13	TGTGCCAGCAGCTACGACGGATGGCGCGGGACTTTCTTT	CASSYDGWRGTFF
TRBD1	TRBV5-1	NA	TRBJ2-5	15	TGCGCCAGCAGGAGTCGGGACAGAGGGCAAGAGACCCAGTACTTC	CASRSRDRGQETQYF
TRBD1	TRBV28	NA	TRBJ2-7	14	TGTGCCAGCAGACGACAGGGGGCGGCCTACGAGCAGTACTTC	CASRRQGAAYEQYF
NA	TRBV28	NA	TRBJ2-7	13	TGTGCCAGCAGTTTTGAGGGACGGTTCGAGCAGTACTTC	CASSFEGRFEQYF
TRBD2	TRBV11-3	NA	TRBJ2-3	15	TGTGCCAGCAGCTTGGGGACTAGGGGCACAGATACGCAGTATTTT	CASSLGTRGTDTQYF
NA	TRBV28	NA	TRBJ2-6	15	TGTGCCAGCAGTTCCAGGGGTTCTGGGGCCAACGTCCTGACTTTC	CASSSRGSGANVLTF
NA	TRBV29-1	NA	TRBJ2-2	13	TGCAGCGTGCCCTTGGGGAACACCGGGGAGCTGTTTTTT	CSVPLGNTGELFF
TRBD1	TRBV30	NA	TRBJ1-1	16	TGTGCCTTTACGGGAGGCAGGGGGCGAGGAAGCACTGAAGCTTTCTTT	CAFTGGRGRGSTEAFF
NA	TRBV9	few	TRBJ2-3	11	TGTGCCAGCAGCGCAACAGATACGCAGTATTTT	CASSATDTQYF
TRBD1	TRBV27	NA	TRBJ2-7	17	TGTGCCAGCAGTTCACAAATTTCCGGGACAGCCTCCTACGAGCAGTACTTC	CASSSQISGTASYEQYF
NA	TRBV28	NA	TRBJ2-3	14	TGTGCCAGCAGCTCAGGGATTAGCACAGATACGCAGTATTTT	CASSSGISTDTQYF
TRBD2	TRBV7-3	NA	TRBJ2-7	15	TGTGCCAGCAGCGCCCAGGGGACTAGCGGGACCGAGCAGTACTTC	CASSAQGTSGTEQYF
NA	TRBV6-1	once	TRBJ2-1	15	TGTGCCAGCAGCCGAAGTTCGGGGGGCCACAATGAGCAGTTCTTC	CASSRSSGGHNEQFF
NA	TRBV6-6	NA	TRBJ2-5	13	TGTGCCAGCAGTGCTGACAGCCAAGAGACCCAGTACTTC	CASSADSQETQYF
NA	TRBV30	NA	TRBJ1-2	11	TGTGCCTGGAACCTGGGCAGGGGCTACACCTTC	CAWNLGRGYTF
NA	TRBV28	NA	TRBJ1-5	14	TGTGCCAGCAGGGCGGGAGGGACGGATCAGCCCCAGCATTTT	CASRAGGTDQPQHF